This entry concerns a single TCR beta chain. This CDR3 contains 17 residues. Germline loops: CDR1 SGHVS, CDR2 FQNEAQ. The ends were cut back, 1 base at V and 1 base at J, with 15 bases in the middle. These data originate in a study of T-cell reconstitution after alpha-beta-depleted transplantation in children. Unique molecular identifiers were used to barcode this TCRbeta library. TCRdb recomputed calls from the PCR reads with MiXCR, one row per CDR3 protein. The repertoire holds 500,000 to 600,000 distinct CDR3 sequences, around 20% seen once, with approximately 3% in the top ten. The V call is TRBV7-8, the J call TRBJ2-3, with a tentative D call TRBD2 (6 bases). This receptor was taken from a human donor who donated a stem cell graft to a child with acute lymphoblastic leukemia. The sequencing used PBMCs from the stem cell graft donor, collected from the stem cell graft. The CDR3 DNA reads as TGTGCCAGCAGCTTAGACTGGCGGGACGAGGGCACAGATACGCAGTATTTT. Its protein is CASSLDWRDEGTDTQYF.